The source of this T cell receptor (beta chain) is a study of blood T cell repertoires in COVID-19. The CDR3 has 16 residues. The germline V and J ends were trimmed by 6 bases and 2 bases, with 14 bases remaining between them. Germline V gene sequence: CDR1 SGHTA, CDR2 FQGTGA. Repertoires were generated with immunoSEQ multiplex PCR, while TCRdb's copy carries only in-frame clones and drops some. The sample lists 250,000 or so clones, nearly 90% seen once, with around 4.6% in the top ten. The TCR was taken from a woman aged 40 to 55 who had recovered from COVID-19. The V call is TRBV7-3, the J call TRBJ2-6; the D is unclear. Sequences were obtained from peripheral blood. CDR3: CASSGVLVPGANVLTF. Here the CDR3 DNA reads TGTGCCAGCAGTGGAGTTTTGGTGCCTGGGGCCAACGTCCTGACTTTC.